This TCR beta chain was found in a study of CD8 T cells in ankylosing spondylitis. TCRdb processed the 5' RACE reads anew with MiXCR; each CDR3 protein has one entry. The repertoire consists of under 450,000 distinct CDR3 sequences, with 20% to 25% occurring once and the leading ten covering around 13%. V lost 2 bases and J 1 base, leaving 8 bases between the germline ends. CDR3 length: 15 amino acids. Germline V gene lookup returns CDR1 MNHEY and CDR2 SVGAGI. This chain joins TRBV6-5 and TRBJ2-2, with D unresolved. The material sequenced was blood, either unsorted or a sorted T cell fraction (not recorded which). The source of this sequence is a male donor with ankylosing spondylitis or in good health (not recorded which). The CDR3 nucleotides are TGTGCCAGCAGTTACACCTGGAGGAACACCGGGGAGCTGTTTTTT. This translates into CASSYTWRNTGELFF.